This entry concerns a single TCR beta chain. Its antigen specificity is not known. No much larger clone exists at a distance of one base, and base qualities are not known. In the prospective study, participants were about 18 to 95 years old, resided in about two dozen geographic areas of the United States, and were enrolled through a virtual design. To assign participants to cohorts, the prospective study relied on clinical history that participants themselves reported in a screening survey and a study questionnaire. ImmuneRACE Cohort 3 recovered participants were defined by two consecutive negative NP/OP PCR tests, healthcare professional clearance, or symptom resolution. In the prospective study, mobile phlebotomists collected whole blood, serum and a nasopharyngeal or oropharyngeal swab from each participant. Additional blood draws and questionnaires over an approximately two-month period could optionally be provided by prospective study participants. Before DNA extraction, blood samples from the prospective study were shipped at room temperature or frozen.

The entry originates in a study of blood T cell repertoires in COVID-19 (TCRdb year 2020). As for the study more broadly: Samples from collaborators originated in the United States, Italy and Spain and spanned both the acute and convalescent phases of COVID-19. Samples came from the ongoing ImmuneRACE study (first 160 participants) plus 1,254 subjects from 6 global collaborators. HLA class I and class II types, where available, came from metadata supplied by the sample provider rather than from assay-based typing. The prospective study material was composed of cDNA or gDNA derived from T cells, B-cell-depleted T cells, or PBMCs. The repertoires were released in a freely available public database meant as a resource for research on the immune response to SARS-CoV-2. Deeply sampled blood TCRbeta repertoires from subjects exposed to, actively infected with, or recovered from COVID-19 were included in the dataset. A de-identified subject ID, COVID-19 status, age in years and sex were almost always included in the sample metadata. The research as a whole found: The quantity of clinical and demographic metadata differed by source and by participant and was supplied without curation.

TCRbeta CDR3 regions were amplified from genomic DNA using the immunoSEQ Assay, a bias-controlled multiplex PCR. The published analysis was carried out like this. Within the assay, amplification of reference gene primers was used to estimate how many nucleated cells each sample contained. Sequence reads were collapsed and filtered to measure the absolute abundance of every unique TCRbeta CDR3 rearrangement. Productive Simpson clonality was computed per sample as the square root of Simpson's diversity index over productive rearrangements. Not all clones reach the TCRdb copy of this immuneACCESS table, which keeps in-frame sequences only. Checked studies attribute under half of the gap to unresolved V genes and leave the rest unexplained. That table gives V, J and clone size, and the DNA gave D and trimming. This sample has 350,000 or so clones in its table, and roughly 90% of those were observed once. Approximately 1% of the sample belongs to the ten largest clones.

CDR1 and CDR2, per the germline V gene (reference sequence), are MNHEY and SMNVEV. The CDR3 sequence holds 14 residues, the cysteine and phenylalanine included. Of the read, only the CDR3 DNA is kept; its 42 bases are in frame from base 1. V is cut by 5 bases and J by 0 bases, and the space between the germline ends is 9 bases. Sequencing was performed on PBMCs or T cells enriched from blood (not recorded which). The chain was built from TRBV27 and TRBJ2-3; the D gene is unclear. The clonotype comes from a woman in her twenties or thirties who had recovered from COVID-19. In nucleotides, the sequence is TGTGCCAGCAGTCCAACCACTAGCACAGATACGCAGTATTTT. Translated, it reads CASSPTTSTDTQYF.